These 23 T cell receptor beta chains share one sample of origin, sequenced in a study of spatial heterogeneity in lung cancer. Study conclusions and caveats: Counts of expanded intratumoral alpha and beta TCRs tracked tumor mutation counts.

These TCRs are of unknown antigen specificity. TCRdb fed the 5' RACE reads into MiXCR, producing one record per CDR3 protein. The table has approximately 5,000 distinct CDR3 sequences, 16% seen once. Time point of the sample: sample taken at primary tumor resection. The sequences come from lung tumor tissue, collected at surgery. All receptors come from a male donor with early-stage non-small cell lung cancer.

By share, this clonotype counts as medium-sized. The rearrangement joins TRBV18 to TRBJ2-7; D is possibly TRBD1 or TRBD2 (5 bases each). V lost 5 bases, J lost 2 bases, and 13 bases lay in between. This CDR3 region has 14 residues. Germline V lookup: CDR1 KGHSH, CDR2 LQKENI. CDR3 amino acids: CASSMGTGTYEQYF. The CDR3 DNA reads TGTGCCAGCTCAATGGGGACGGGAACCTACGAGCAGTACTTC.

By sample fraction, this clonotype is medium-sized (0.01 to 0.1%). This chain links TRBV24-1 with TRBJ2-2, with TRBD1 matching over 10 bases. The germline V gene has CDR1 KGHDR and CDR2 SFDVKD. The CDR3 loop spans 13 amino acids. Trimming removed 10 bases from V and 5 bases from J; junction bases left unmatched: 3. The CDR3 loop is CATKGQGTGELFF. CDR3 bases: TGTGCCACAAAGGGACAGGGGACCGGGGAGCTGTTTTTT.

This clonotype is deemed medium-sized. The CDR3 region has the DNA TGCAGTGCTGATAGAGCGGGAGCGGGGACCCAGTACTTC. It encodes CSADRAGAGTQYF. The genes are TRBV20-1 and TRBJ2-5; 8 positions match TRBD2. CDR1 is DFQATT, CDR2 SNEGSKA, per germline (reference sequence). V trimming: 5 bases; J trimming: 7 bases; junction bases outside the gene matches: 9. The CDR3 covers 13 residues.

This clonotype has just a few counts. The chain combines TRBV14 with TRBJ2-1; tentatively, D is TRBD1 (6 bases). CDR1 SGHDN and CDR2 FVKESK come from the germline V gene. Between the trimmed V and J ends, which lost 2 bases and 6 bases, there was a span of 14 bases. The CDR3 is 15 amino acids. CDR3 nucleotides: TGTGCCAGCAGCCAACGTCACACAGGGTTCAATGAGCAGTTCTTC. It translates to CASSQRHTGFNEQFF. Looking up the rest from reference TRBV14 and TRBJ2-1 gives the full variable domain: EAGVTQFPSHSVIEKGQTVTLRCDPISGHDNLYWYRRVMGKEIKFLLHFVKESKQDESGMPNNRFLAERTGGTYSTLKVQPAELEDSGVYFCASSQRHTGFNEQFFGPGTRLTVL.

In this sample, this clonotype turned up a few times. The chain joins TRBV27 to TRBJ1-1; D remains unclear. Germline V CDR1 and CDR2: MNHEY, SMNVEV (reference sequence). V lost 0 bases to trimming and J lost 5 bases, with 10 bases between them. There are 14 residues in the CDR3. The CDR3: CASSLSGRKTEAFF. CDR3 bases: TGTGCCAGCAGTTTATCAGGGCGGAAGACTGAAGCTTTCTTT.

The chain carries TRBV7-9 and TRBJ2-1, with TRBD1 matching over 8 bases. The CDR3 has 13 amino acids. Germline V gene sequence: CDR1 SEHNR, CDR2 FQNEAQ (reference sequence). The V and J ends lost 5 bases and 8 bases, in that order; junction bases with no gene match: 5. CDR3 nucleotide sequence: TGTGCCAGCAGCCTCCGGGGACAGGATGAGCAGTTCTTC. Protein: CASSLRGQDEQFF. The whole variable domain, remainder taken from reference TRBV7-9 and TRBJ2-1, is DTGVSQNPRHKITKRGQNVTFRCDPISEHNRLYWYRQTLGQGPEFLTYFQNEAQLEKSRLLSDRFSAERPKGSFSTLEIQRTEQGDSAMYLCASSLRGQDEQFFGPGTRLTVL.

Relative to its sample, this clonotype is medium-sized. The gene calls are TRBV6-6 and TRBJ1-2; TRBD1 aligns across 7 bases. The CDR3 runs 12 residues. CDR1 MNHNY and CDR2 SVGAGI come from the germline V gene (reference sequence). Trimming at V came to 2 bases and at J to 8 bases, leaving 2 bases not matched to a gene. The CDR3 sequence is CASSYGTEGYTF. Written as DNA, the CDR3 is TGTGCCAGCAGTTACGGGACAGAGGGCTACACCTTC.

V and J are TRBV28 and TRBJ2-3; 10 positions agree with TRBD1. The CDR3 has 16 amino acids. J lost 2 bases, V lost 5 bases, and 7 bases had no gene match. In germline, CDR1 is MDHEN, CDR2 SYDVKM. The CDR3 loop is CASSLPGQGITDTQYF. The DNA for the CDR3 is TGTGCCAGCAGTCTACCGGGACAGGGGATCACAGATACGCAGTATTTT. Full variable domain (remainder filled in from reference TRBV28 and TRBJ2-3): DVKVTQSSRYLVKRTGEKVFLECVQDMDHENMFWYRQDPGLGLRLIYFSYDVKMKEKGDIPEGYSVSREKKERFSLILESASTNQTSMYLCASSLPGQGITDTQYFGPGTRLTVL.

The chain is built from TRBV6-2 or TRBV6-3 and TRBJ2-5; D possibly corresponds to TRBD2 (6 bases). The CDR3 has 15 amino acids. Trimming took off 4 bases at V and 5 bases at J, with 17 bases between the two ends. Germline CDR1 MNHEY, CDR2 SVGEGT. Here the CDR3 reads CASSSTQTGGETQYF. The DNA for the CDR3 is TGTGCCAGCAGTTCAACTCAGACCGGAGGGGAGACCCAGTACTTC.

The V call is TRBV7-9, the J call TRBJ2-5; 8 bases map to TRBD1. From germline, CDR1 is SEHNR and CDR2 FQNEAQ (reference sequence). The CDR3 loop spans 16 amino acids. V shed 5 bases, J shed 1 base, and the junction held 9 bases outside the gene matches. The CDR3 nucleotides are TGTGCCAGCAGCCCCCGATCCGGACAGGGCCAAGAGACCCAGTACTTC. This encodes CASSPRSGQGQETQYF.

The V and J genes are TRBV11-3 and TRBJ2-1; 11 bases match TRBD2. This CDR3 comprises 16 residues. The germline V gene encodes CDR1 SGHNT and CDR2 YENEEA. V dropped 6 bases and J dropped 7; count of bases not matched to a gene: 11. The DNA for the CDR3 is TGTGCCAGCAGGGAAACCGGGACTAGCGGAAAAAATGAGCAGTTCTTC. This encodes CASRETGTSGKNEQFF. Looking up the rest from reference TRBV11-3 and TRBJ2-1 gives the full variable domain: EAGVVQSPRYKIIEKKQPVAFWCNPISGHNTLYWYLQNLGQGPELLIRYENEEAVDDSQLPKDRFSAERLKGVDSTLKIQPAELGDSAVYLCASRETGTSGKNEQFFGPGTRLTVL.

By share, this clonotype ranks as medium-sized. The V call is TRBV24-1, the J call TRBJ2-4; D is tentatively TRBD1 or TRBD2 (5 bases each). Germline V gives CDR1 KGHDR, CDR2 SFDVKD. CDR3 length: 14 amino acids. V lost 4 bases to trimming and J lost 0 bases, with 6 bases between them. This CDR3 reads CATSEGTAKNIQYF. CDR3 bases: TGTGCCACCAGTGAAGGGACAGCCAAAAACATTCAGTACTTC.

By proportion, this clonotype is medium-sized. The V gene is TRBV4-3, the J gene TRBJ1-2; unclear D gene. The V gene lost 0 bases and the J gene lost 5 bases, with 10 bases spanning the gap. The CDR3 is 14 residues long. Germline V gene sequence: CDR1 LGHNA, CDR2 YSLEER. Written as DNA, the CDR3 is TGCGCCAGCAGCCAAGATTTTGGGGATTATGGCTACACCTTC. Translated, it gives CASSQDFGDYGYTF.

This clonotype is medium-sized. CDR3 residues: CSARPRTGPYYEQYF. The CDR3 region has the DNA TGCAGTGCTAGACCCCGGACAGGTCCCTACTACGAGCAGTACTTC. The chain combines TRBV20-1 with TRBJ2-7, with 7 bases matching TRBD1. This CDR3 spans 15 amino acids. V dropped 2 bases and J dropped 3; count of bases not matched to a gene: 10. Germline assignment: CDR1 DFQATT and CDR2 SNEGSKA (reference sequence).

This clonotype is medium-sized within its sample. V gene TRBV11-2 combines with J gene TRBJ2-5; TRBD2 is a possible D gene (6 bases). Germline V gives CDR1 SGHAT, CDR2 FQNNGV. The CDR3 is made up of 12 amino acids. Trimming took 5 bases from V and 5 from J, leaving 9 bases between them. The CDR3 region has the DNA TGTGCCAGCAGCCCGGCGGGGGAGACCCAGTACTTC. Translating gives CASSPAGETQYF.

The chain uses TRBV12-3 or TRBV12-4 and TRBJ2-2; the D is unclear. The CDR3 is 18 residues long. The V and J ends lost 1 base and 1 base respectively, with 16 bases between them. The CDR3 coding sequence is TGTGCCAGCAGTTTAGATGGGGATTCCGCGCAGAACACCGGGGAGCTGTTTTTT. Its protein is CASSLDGDSAQNTGELFF.

The chain links TRBV11-1 to TRBJ2-7, with 8 bases lining up with TRBD2. The CDR3 loop spans 15 amino acids. Germline V lookup: CDR1 SGHAT, CDR2 FQDESV (reference sequence). V lost 5 bases, J lost 4 bases, and 10 bases stayed unmatched. The CDR3: CASSPPSGSLYEQYF. The CDR3 bases are TGTGCCAGCAGCCCCCCTAGCGGGTCGCTATACGAGCAGTACTTC. The variable domain in full, with the rest retrieved from reference TRBV11-1 and TRBJ2-7, is EAEVAQSPRYKITEKSQAVAFWCDPISGHATLYWYRQILGQGPELLVQFQDESVVDDSQLPKDRFSAERLKGVDSTLKIQPAELGDSAMYLCASSPPSGSLYEQYFGPGTRLTVT.

By share of the sample, this clonotype is medium-sized (0.01 to 0.1%). The chain has TRBV7-2 and TRBJ2-3; D is unresolved. Trimming took off 0 bases at V and 0 bases at J, with 10 bases between the two ends. Germline CDR1 and CDR2: SGHTA and FQGNSA. This CDR3 region has 16 residues. CDR3: CASSLAGVQSTDTQYF. The CDR3, as DNA: TGTGCCAGCAGCTTAGCGGGTGTACAGAGCACAGATACGCAGTATTTT.

By its share, this clonotype is medium-sized. V is TRBV11-2 and J is TRBJ2-5; D gene unclear. Germline V lookup: CDR1 SGHAT, CDR2 FQNNGV. The CDR3 covers 12 residues. Trimming pared 5 bases from V and 5 bases from J, leaving 9 bases between. The CDR3 here is CASSPMGETQYF. The CDR3 coding sequence is TGTGCCAGCAGCCCAATGGGGGAGACCCAGTACTTC.

The sample holds many counts of this clonotype. This chain joins TRBV7-8 and TRBJ2-5, with 12 bases identical to TRBD2. The CDR3 spans 15 residues. In germline, CDR1 is SGHVS, CDR2 FQNEAQ. With 4 bases clipped from V and 5 bases from J, the junction kept 5 bases outside the gene matches. The CDR3 DNA sequence: TGTGCCAGCAGCTCAGAGACTAGCGGGGGTGAGACCCAGTACTTC. This translates into CASSSETSGGETQYF.

At least ten counts were recorded for this clonotype. The V gene is TRBV7-9, the J gene TRBJ1-2; TRBD1 is a possible D gene (5 bases). The CDR3 contains 15 residues. The V end was cut by 1 base, the J end by 4 bases, with 13 bases between. CDR1 and CDR2 (germline): SEHNR, FQNEAQ (reference sequence). In DNA, the CDR3 is TGTGCCAGCAGCTTAGAAGAGGGGCGCGGCTATGGCTACACCTTC. Its protein is CASSLEEGRGYGYTF.

By frequency in the sample, this clonotype is medium-sized. The chain employs TRBV6-2 or TRBV6-3 and TRBJ2-2, with a tentative D call TRBD1 (8 bases). CDR1 is MNHEY, CDR2 SVGEGT, per germline. The ends were cut back, 6 bases at V and 2 bases at J, with 16 bases in the middle. This CDR3 is 16 amino acids long. The CDR3 loop is CASRPGQGLNTGELFF. The CDR3 nucleotides read TGTGCCAGCAGGCCCGGACAGGGACTAAACACCGGGGAGCTGTTTTTT.

This clonotype is categorized as medium-sized. The chain recombines TRBV7-2 with TRBJ1-5; no reliable D call. This CDR3 region has 14 residues. Germline V CDR1 and CDR2: SGHTA, FQGNSA. V was clipped by 5 bases and J by 3 bases, with 11 bases between them. In DNA form, the CDR3 reads TGTGCCAGCAGCCCGGGAAGGGACAATCAGCCCCAGCATTTT. Its protein is CASSPGRDNQPQHF.